One and the same sample provided the 22 T cell receptor beta chains below, sequenced in a study of patients and donors after allogeneic stem cell transplantation. TCRdb re-analysed the RT-PCR reads in MiXCR, keeping a single row per CDR3 protein. The table has some 880,000 distinct CDR3 sequences, roughly 18% seen once. The sequencing input was blood, either unsorted or a sorted T cell fraction (not recorded which). The receptors were sampled from a human donor who was either an allogeneic HSCT recipient or a stem cell or donor lymphocyte infusion donor (not recorded which). It is not recorded whose cells these are; they may come from a transplant donor.

In its sample, this clonotype was seen a few times. This chain links TRBV20-1 with TRBJ2-3; D remains ambiguous. The CDR3 loop spans 13 amino acids. Germline V gene lookup returns CDR1 DFQATT and CDR2 SNEGSKA (reference sequence). Trimming removed 5 bases at V and 1 base at J, with 10 bases between. The CDR3 DNA follows: TGCAGTGCTCTGAAGGCCGGCACAGATACGCAGTATTTT. This translates into CSALKAGTDTQYF.

This clonotype has a handful of counts. The chain combines TRBV20-1 with TRBJ2-7; D possibly corresponds to TRBD1 (6 bases). The CDR3 length is 13 residues. The V end was cut by 6 bases, the J end by 2 bases, with 14 bases between. Germline V gives CDR1 DFQATT, CDR2 SNEGSKA (reference sequence). CDR3 in DNA: TGCAGTGCCGTCCAGACAGGACCCTACGAGCAGTACTTC. This encodes CSAVQTGPYEQYF.

This clonotype showed up just a few times. The genes are TRBV6-4 and TRBJ2-3, with TRBD2 matching 10 bases. Germline V lookup: CDR1 MRHNA, CDR2 SNTAGT. The V gene end was trimmed by 4 bases and the J gene end by 2 bases; junction bases not matched to a gene: 9. The CDR3 runs 17 residues. CDR3 sequence (DNA): TGTGCCAGCAGTGTCTCGTCCGGACTAGCGGCCACAGATACGCAGTATTTT. It encodes CASSVSSGLAATDTQYF.

The chain has TRBV6-2 or TRBV6-3 and TRBJ2-7; D not resolved. CDR3 length equals 14 residues. With 8 bases removed from V and 4 bases from J, the gap between germline ends came to 18 bases. Germline V lookup: CDR1 MNHEY, CDR2 SVGEGT. CDR3 in amino acids: CASSKPRTSYEQYF. CDR3 DNA: TGTGCCAGCTCGAAACCAAGGACCTCATACGAGCAGTACTTC.

The chain links TRBV7-9 to TRBJ1-5; no firm D call. V was trimmed by 1 base and J by 2 bases, leaving 12 bases between them. The CDR3 runs 16 residues. Per germline, CDR1 SEHNR and CDR2 FQNEAQ (reference sequence). Written as DNA, the CDR3 is TGTGCCAGCAGCTTAGGTGGGTATAGAGGCAATCAGCCCCAGCATTTT. Residues: CASSLGGYRGNQPQHF.

Many counts were recorded for this clonotype. This rearrangement joins TRBV5-5 to TRBJ2-7; TRBD1 or TRBD2 may be the D gene (5 bases each). Germline CDR1 and CDR2: SGHKS and YYEKEE (reference sequence). V lost 0 bases and J lost 3, with 10 bases in between. This CDR3 is 14 amino acids long. The CDR3, as DNA: TGTGCCAGCAGCTTGGTGGGACGAAGCTACGAGCAGTACTTC. This translates into CASSLVGRSYEQYF.

A few counts support this clonotype. The V and J genes are TRBV6-2 or TRBV6-3 and TRBJ1-1; D unresolved. The CDR3 covers 14 residues. The germline V and J ends were trimmed by 2 bases and 1 base, with 8 bases remaining between them. From germline, CDR1 is MNHEY and CDR2 SVGEGT. The CDR3 region is CASSYVGRNTEAFF. The CDR3 DNA reads as TGTGCCAGCAGTTACGTCGGGAGGAACACTGAAGCTTTCTTT.

V usage is TRBV24-1 and J usage is TRBJ1-2; tentative D call: TRBD1 (6 bases). Trimming stripped 4 bases from V and 4 bases from J, with 18 bases between. The germline gives CDR1 KGHDR, CDR2 SFDVKD. The CDR3 loop spans 16 amino acids. The CDR3, as DNA: TGTGCCACCAGTGACCCGACAGGTCCCGGTAGCTATGGCTACACCTTC. It codes for CATSDPTGPGSYGYTF.

This clonotype was seen a few times. The rearrangement links TRBV7-2 to TRBJ2-1; D is possibly TRBD2 (6 bases). V lost 1 base to trimming and J lost 15 bases, with 19 bases between them. The CDR3 totals 14 residues. CDR1 is SGHTA and CDR2 is FQGNSA in the germline V gene. CDR3: CASSLEGSRGLSFF. CDR3 DNA: TGTGCCAGCAGCTTAGAAGGGTCGCGGGGACTTTCGTTCTTC.

This chain uses TRBV5-1 with TRBJ1-6; TRBD1 agrees at 7 bases. Germline CDR1 SGHRS, CDR2 YFSETQ. After removal of 0 bases from V and 7 bases from J, the junction contained 4 bases not matched to a gene. The CDR3 runs 15 residues. The CDR3: CASSLGPRGNSPLHF. Written as DNA, the CDR3 is TGCGCCAGCAGCTTGGGTCCCAGGGGGAATTCACCCCTCCACTTT.

The gene calls are TRBV20-1 and TRBJ2-2; no definite D call. The CDR3 length is 13 residues. Germline CDR1 is DFQATT and CDR2 is SNEGSKA (reference sequence). V lost 5 bases, J lost 0 bases, and 7 bases lay in between. The CDR3: CSARRSNTGELFF. CDR3 in DNA: TGCAGTGCTCGACGGTCGAACACCGGGGAGCTGTTTTTT.

This clonotype was detected only a few times. The J gene is TRBJ2-5, the V gene TRBV24-1, with a weak D call TRBD1 (6 bases). The CDR3 has 14 amino acids. Germline V lookup: CDR1 KGHDR, CDR2 SFDVKD. V lost 4 bases to trimming and J lost 1 base, with 9 bases between them. The CDR3 DNA sequence: TGTGCCACCAGTGACTGGACAGCCCAAGAGACCCAGTACTTC. Amino acid sequence: CATSDWTAQETQYF.

This clonotype was observed a few times. The V gene is TRBV12-3 or TRBV12-4, the J gene TRBJ1-5; 8 positions match TRBD1. The CDR3 has 15 amino acids. V trimming: 5 bases; J trimming: 2 bases; junction bases outside the gene matches: 5. As DNA, the CDR3 is TGTGCCAGCAGTCATGACAGGGGCGGCAATCAGCCCCAGCATTTT. Amino acid sequence: CASSHDRGGNQPQHF.

The chain couples TRBV19 to TRBJ2-3, with 10 positions matching TRBD2. In germline, CDR1 is LNHDA, CDR2 SQIVND (reference sequence). V lost 2 bases to trimming and J lost 4 bases; unmatched junction nucleotides: 3. The CDR3 is 15 residues long. CDR3 nucleotide sequence: TGTGCCAGTAGTATAATCCTAGCGGGAGCAGATACGCAGTATTTT. This encodes CASSIILAGADTQYF.

The rearrangement uses TRBV6-4 and TRBJ2-1; D ambiguous. Trimming left V 3 bases short and J 6 bases short, with 15 bases between. There are 15 residues in the CDR3. Germline CDR1 is MRHNA and CDR2 is SNTAGT. CDR3 residues: CASSEIRRDINEQFF. CDR3 coding DNA: TGTGCCAGCAGTGAGATACGTAGGGATATCAATGAGCAGTTCTTC.

J is TRBJ1-2 and V is TRBV12-3 or TRBV12-4, with no clear D. V was clipped by 6 bases and J by 0 bases, with 11 bases between them. The CDR3 runs 14 residues. CDR3 nucleotide sequence: TGTGCCAGCAGGCTAAGGGAGTCTAACTATGGCTACACCTTC. It is translated as CASRLRESNYGYTF.

The rearrangement joins TRBV24-1 to TRBJ2-3, with 8 bases identical to TRBD1. The junction had 6 bases not matched to a gene; V was cut back by 3 bases and J by 5 bases. Germline values: CDR1 KGHDR, CDR2 SFDVKD. The CDR3 covers 15 residues. DNA of the CDR3: TGTGCCACCAGTGATCCTGACAGGGGAAGAGATACGCAGTATTTT. As protein: CATSDPDRGRDTQYF.

The chain employs TRBV12-3 or TRBV12-4 and TRBJ2-4; 10 bases line up with TRBD2. The CDR3 has 16 amino acids. Trimming removed 7 bases from V and 4 bases from J; junction bases left unmatched: 10. In DNA, the CDR3 is TGTGCCAGCACCTGGAAAAGGACTAGCGGAAAAAACATTCAGTACTTC. Its translation is CASTWKRTSGKNIQYF.

In this sample, this clonotype turned up a few times. V is TRBV6-1 and J is TRBJ2-7, with D possibly being TRBD1 (5 bases). Trimming removed 1 base at V and 4 bases at J, with 14 bases between. CDR3 length: 15 amino acids. Germline V gene data show CDR1 as MNHNS and CDR2 as SASEGT. The DNA for the CDR3 is TGTGCCAGCAGTGAAGACAGGTCCCCCGGTTACGAGCAGTACTTC. Translated, it gives CASSEDRSPGYEQYF.

V gene TRBV3-1 combines with J gene TRBJ2-7; TRBD2 agrees at 7 bases. The CDR3 extends over 16 amino acids. V trimming: 3 bases; J trimming: 2 bases; junction bases outside the gene matches: 10. Germline V lookup: CDR1 LGHDT, CDR2 YNNKEL (reference sequence). The chain's CDR3 is CASSHGPSGITYEQYF. CDR3 nucleotide sequence: TGTGCCAGCAGCCATGGTCCTAGCGGTATCACCTACGAGCAGTACTTC.

This clonotype was observed a few times. The chain employs TRBV9 and TRBJ2-1; 7 bases align to TRBD2. The germline V gene has CDR1 SGDLS and CDR2 YYNGEE. The CDR3 loop spans 16 amino acids. V was pared by 0 bases and J by 3 bases, with 6 bases of the junction left unmatched. The CDR3 here is CASSVEGLAVYNEQFF. CDR3 DNA: TGTGCCAGCAGCGTAGAAGGGCTAGCGGTCTACAATGAGCAGTTCTTC.

This clonotype was seen repeatedly, ten times or more. The chain recombines TRBV6-1 with TRBJ1-5; D is perhaps TRBD1 (5 bases). The V and J ends lost 6 bases and 0 bases respectively, with 15 bases between them. The CDR3 sequence is 16 residues long. Germline CDR1 is MNHNS and CDR2 is SASEGT. The CDR3 DNA sequence: TGTGCCAGCAGCCGACAGCCTGCTTATAGCAATCAGCCCCAGCATTTT. Translating gives CASSRQPAYSNQPQHF.